This T cell receptor beta chain was recovered during a study of T cell repertoires in cytomegalovirus infection. In TCRdb, the reads were re-called with MiXCR into one record per CDR3 protein. The top ten hold about 14% of the sample, which has about 260,000 distinct CDR3 sequences, 9.1% seen once. J lost 4 bases, V lost 0 bases, and 6 bases had no gene match. Germline V lookup: CDR1 SGHKS, CDR2 YYEKEE (reference sequence). The CDR3 length is 16 residues. Sequencing input: PBMCs. This TCR came from a human donor in good health (CMV status not recorded). Some clones in this sample may be carry-over from other donors' samples. The rearrangement uses TRBV5-5 and TRBJ2-2; 7 bases are a match to TRBD1. Here the CDR3 reads CASSLAQDRFTGELFF. In nucleotides, the CDR3 is TGTGCCAGCAGCTTGGCCCAGGACAGGTTCACCGGGGAGCTGTTTTTT.